This TCR beta chain was recorded in a study of OX40 agonist ivuxolimab in advanced cancers. Study-level background: Dose-escalation patients were diagnosed with hepatocellular carcinoma, melanoma, renal cell cancer or head and neck cancer. Study-wide results and caveats: Among some nonresponders, normalized T-cell clonal expansion was also low.

Data came from immunoSEQ multiplex PCR; TCRdb stores just in-frame clones and leaves some out. Found here are about 73,000 clones, roughly 90% of them singletons; the top ten hold roughly 0.54%. This CDR3 has 10 amino acids. CDR1 and CDR2 (germline): MRHNA, SNTAGT. With regard to this clone: The antigen is undetermined. One end of the junction is discordant with germline, which a read error may explain.

Peripheral blood came from all dose cohorts at three timepoints. The chain recombines TRBV6-4 with TRBJ1-1, with a tentative D call TRBD1 (5 bases). The starting material was CD4+ or CD8+ T cells sorted from blood, obtained in a trial of the OX40 agonist ivuxolimab. This TCR came from an adult with an advanced solid tumor such as melanoma, head and neck, liver or kidney cancer. This CDR3 reads CASAPPGLNF. The DNA of the CDR3 is TGTGCCAGCGCTCCGCCGGGACTTAATTTT.